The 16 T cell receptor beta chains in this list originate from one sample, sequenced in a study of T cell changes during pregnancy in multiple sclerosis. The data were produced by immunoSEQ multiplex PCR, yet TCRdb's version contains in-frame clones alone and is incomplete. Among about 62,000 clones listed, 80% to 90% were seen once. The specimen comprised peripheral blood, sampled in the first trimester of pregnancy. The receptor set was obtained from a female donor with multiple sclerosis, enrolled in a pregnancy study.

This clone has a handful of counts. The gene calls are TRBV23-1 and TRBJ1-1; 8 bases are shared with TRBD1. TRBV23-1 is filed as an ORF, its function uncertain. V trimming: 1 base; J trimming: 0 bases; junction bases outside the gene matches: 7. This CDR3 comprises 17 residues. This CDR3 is CASSQLQGVYLNTEAFF. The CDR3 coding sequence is TGCGCCAGCAGTCAATTACAGGGGGTGTATTTGAACACTGAAGCTTTCTTT.

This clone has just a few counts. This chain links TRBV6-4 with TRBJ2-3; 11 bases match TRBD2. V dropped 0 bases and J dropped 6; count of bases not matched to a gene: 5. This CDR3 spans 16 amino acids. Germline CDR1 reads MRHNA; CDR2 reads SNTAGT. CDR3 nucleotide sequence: TGTGCCAGCAGTGACTCGAGTAGCGGGGGGGCCGATACGCAGTATTTT. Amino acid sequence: CASSDSSSGGADTQYF.

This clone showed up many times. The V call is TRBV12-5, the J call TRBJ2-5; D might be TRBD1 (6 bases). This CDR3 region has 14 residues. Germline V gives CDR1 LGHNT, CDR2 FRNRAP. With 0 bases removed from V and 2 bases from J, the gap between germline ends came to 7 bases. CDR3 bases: TGTGCTAGTGGTTTGGTTAGGGGGCAAGAGACCCAGTACTTC. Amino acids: CASGLVRGQETQYF.

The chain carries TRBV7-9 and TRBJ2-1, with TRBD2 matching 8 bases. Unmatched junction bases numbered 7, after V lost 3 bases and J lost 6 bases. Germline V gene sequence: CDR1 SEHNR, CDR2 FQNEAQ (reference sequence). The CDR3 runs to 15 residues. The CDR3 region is CASSFALSGANEQFF. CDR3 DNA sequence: TGTGCCAGCAGCTTCGCGCTTAGCGGGGCCAATGAGCAGTTCTTC.

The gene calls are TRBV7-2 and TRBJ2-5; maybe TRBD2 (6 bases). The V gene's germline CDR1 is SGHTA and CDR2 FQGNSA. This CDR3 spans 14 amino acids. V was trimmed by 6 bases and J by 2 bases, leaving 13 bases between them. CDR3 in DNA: TGTGCCAGCAGTCAGGGACTTGCTCAAGAGACCCAGTACTTC. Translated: CASSQGLAQETQYF.

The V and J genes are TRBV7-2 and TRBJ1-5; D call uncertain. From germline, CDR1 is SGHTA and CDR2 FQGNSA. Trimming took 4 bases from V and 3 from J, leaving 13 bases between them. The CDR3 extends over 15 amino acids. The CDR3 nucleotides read TGTGCCAGCAGCTCCAACGGGTGGTCCAATCAGCCCCAGCATTTT. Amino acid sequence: CASSSNGWSNQPQHF.

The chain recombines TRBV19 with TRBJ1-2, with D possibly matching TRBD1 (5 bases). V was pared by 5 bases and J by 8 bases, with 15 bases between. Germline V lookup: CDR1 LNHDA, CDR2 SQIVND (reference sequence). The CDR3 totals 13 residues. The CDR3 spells CASSSSGEYGYTF. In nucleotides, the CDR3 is TGTGCCAGTAGTTCATCGGGGGAATACGGCTACACCTTC.

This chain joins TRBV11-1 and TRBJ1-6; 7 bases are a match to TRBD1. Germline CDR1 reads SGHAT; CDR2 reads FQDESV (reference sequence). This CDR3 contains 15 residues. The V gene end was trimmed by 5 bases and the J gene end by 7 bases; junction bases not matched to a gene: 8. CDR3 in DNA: TGTGCCAGCAGCAACCGACAGGGAGCCAATTCACCCCTCCACTTT. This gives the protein CASSNRQGANSPLHF.

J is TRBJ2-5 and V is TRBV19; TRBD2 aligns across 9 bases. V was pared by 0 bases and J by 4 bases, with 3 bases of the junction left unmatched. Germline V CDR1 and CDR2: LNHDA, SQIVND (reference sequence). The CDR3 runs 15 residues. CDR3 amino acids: CASSIEAGGRETQYF. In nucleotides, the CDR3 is TGTGCCAGTAGTATAGAAGCGGGGGGTCGAGAGACCCAGTACTTC.

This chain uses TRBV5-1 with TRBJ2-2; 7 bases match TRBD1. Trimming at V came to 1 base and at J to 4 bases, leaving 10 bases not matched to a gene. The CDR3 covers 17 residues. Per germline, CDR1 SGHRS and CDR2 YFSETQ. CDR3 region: CASSLRVGGAGTGELFF. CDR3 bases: TGCGCCAGCAGCTTGCGTGTAGGGGGCGCCGGCACCGGGGAGCTGTTTTTT.

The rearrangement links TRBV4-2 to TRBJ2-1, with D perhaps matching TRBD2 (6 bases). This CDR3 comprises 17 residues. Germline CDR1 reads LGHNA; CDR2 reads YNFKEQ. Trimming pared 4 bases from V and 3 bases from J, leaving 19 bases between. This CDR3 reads CASSLTRDWGGYNEQFF. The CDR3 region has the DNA TGTGCCAGCAGCCTAACAAGGGACTGGGGAGGCTACAATGAGCAGTTCTTC.

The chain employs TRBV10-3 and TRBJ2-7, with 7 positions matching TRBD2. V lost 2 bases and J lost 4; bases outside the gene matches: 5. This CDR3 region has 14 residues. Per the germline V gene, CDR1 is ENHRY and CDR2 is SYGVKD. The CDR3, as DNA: TGTGCCATCAGTGAGGGACTAGGTTCTTACGAGCAGTACTTC. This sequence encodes CAISEGLGSYEQYF.

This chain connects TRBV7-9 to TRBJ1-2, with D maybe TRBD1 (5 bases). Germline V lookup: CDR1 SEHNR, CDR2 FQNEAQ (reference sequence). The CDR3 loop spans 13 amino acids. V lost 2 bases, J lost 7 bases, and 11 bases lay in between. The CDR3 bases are TGTGCCAGCAGCTTAAGGCAGGGCAGTGGCTACACCTTC. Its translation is CASSLRQGSGYTF.

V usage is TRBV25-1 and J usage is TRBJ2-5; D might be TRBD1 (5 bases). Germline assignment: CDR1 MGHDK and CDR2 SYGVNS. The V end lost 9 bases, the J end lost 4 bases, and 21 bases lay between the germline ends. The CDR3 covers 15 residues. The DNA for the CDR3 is TGTGCCAGTAGCCAGCAGACAGCGAGCTTAGAGACCCAGTACTTC. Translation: CASSQQTASLETQYF.

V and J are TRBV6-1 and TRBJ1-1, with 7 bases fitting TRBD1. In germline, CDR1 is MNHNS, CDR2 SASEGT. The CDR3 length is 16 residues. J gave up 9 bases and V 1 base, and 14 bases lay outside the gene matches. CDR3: CASSEGRLQGTLKAFF. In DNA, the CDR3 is TGTGCCAGCAGTGAAGGGAGGTTACAGGGGACTCTAAAAGCTTTCTTT.

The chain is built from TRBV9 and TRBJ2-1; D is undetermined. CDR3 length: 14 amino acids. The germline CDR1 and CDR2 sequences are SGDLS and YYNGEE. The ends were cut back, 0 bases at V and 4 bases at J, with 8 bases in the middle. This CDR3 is CASSVDGGYNEQFF. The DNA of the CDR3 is TGTGCCAGCAGCGTAGATGGCGGTTACAATGAGCAGTTCTTC.